A selection of T cell receptor beta chains follows, all from one sample in a study of T-cell memory formation after mild COVID-19. TCRdb re-called the 5' RACE reads through MiXCR, storing one row per CDR3 protein. The sample has around 110,000 distinct CDR3 sequences; approximately 15% are singletons. Sample: PBMCs or a T cell subset sorted from them (not recorded which). The receptors were sampled from an adult woman who had mild COVID-19 (a few samples of this study predate the infection). Cell type and time point are not known. CDR3s include the opening cysteine and the closing phenylalanine or tryptophan. Size is stated for part of the rows, as once, few or many counts, or as a class when the clone is expanded.

>TRBV15|few
CATSRDYRGNTEAFF
>TRBV5-1|NA
CASSLGLAGGDYEQYF
>TRBV6-6|NA
CASSPQESSYEQYF
>TRBV27|few
CASTDTYYEQYF
>TRBV24-1|NA
CATGAGGLNEQFF
>TRBV21-1|NA
CASSKDGGEIGEAFF
>TRBV7-6|few
CASSLEQSPLETQYF
>TRBV5-6|NA
CASSLVGGVGTEAFF
>TRBV7-3|many
CASSSLGGTRVYGYTF
>TRBV7-9|few
CASSSREDRVLF